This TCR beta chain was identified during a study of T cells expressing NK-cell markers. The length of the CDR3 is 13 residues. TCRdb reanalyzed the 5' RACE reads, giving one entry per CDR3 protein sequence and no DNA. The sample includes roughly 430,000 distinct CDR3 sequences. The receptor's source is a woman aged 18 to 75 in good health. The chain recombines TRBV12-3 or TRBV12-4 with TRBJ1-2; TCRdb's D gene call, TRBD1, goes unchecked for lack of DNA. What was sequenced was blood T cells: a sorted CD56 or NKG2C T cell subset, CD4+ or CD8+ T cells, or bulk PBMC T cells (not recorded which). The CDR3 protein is CASRSGQGYGYTF.